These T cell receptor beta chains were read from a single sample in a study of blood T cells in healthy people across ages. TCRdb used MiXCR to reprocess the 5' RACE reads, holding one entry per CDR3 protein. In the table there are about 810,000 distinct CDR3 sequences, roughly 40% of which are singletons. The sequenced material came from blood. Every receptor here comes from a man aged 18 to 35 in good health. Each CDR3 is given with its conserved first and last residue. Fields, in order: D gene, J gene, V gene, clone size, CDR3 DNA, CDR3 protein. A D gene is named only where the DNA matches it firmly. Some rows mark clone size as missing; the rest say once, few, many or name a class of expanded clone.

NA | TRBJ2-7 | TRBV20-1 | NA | TGCAGTGCTAATAAACAGCCCTCCTACGAGCAGTACTTC | CSANKQPSYEQYF
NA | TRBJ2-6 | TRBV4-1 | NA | TGCGCCAGCAGCCTTTTACACGCCTATTCTGGGGCCAACGTCCTGACTTTC | CASSLLHAYSGANVLTF
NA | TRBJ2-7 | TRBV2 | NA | TGTGCCAGCAGCCCGAACTGGAACTACGAGCAGTACTTC | CASSPNWNYEQYF
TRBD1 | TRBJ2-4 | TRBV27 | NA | TGTGCCAGCAGTCCCGGACAGGGAGAGGCCAAAAACATTCAGTACTTC | CASSPGQGEAKNIQYF
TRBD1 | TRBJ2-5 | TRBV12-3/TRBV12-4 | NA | TGTGCCAGCAGCTGGCCGGGACAGGGGTTACGATGGCAGTACTTC | CASSWPGQGLRWQYF
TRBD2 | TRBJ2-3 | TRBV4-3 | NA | TGCGCCAGCAGCCCAGGACTAGCGGGGGAACGAGATACGCAGTATTTT | CASSPGLAGERDTQYF
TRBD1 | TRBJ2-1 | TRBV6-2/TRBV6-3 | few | TGTGCCAGCAGTTTTTGGACAGGGACGGACGATGAGCAGTTCTTC | CASSFWTGTDDEQFF
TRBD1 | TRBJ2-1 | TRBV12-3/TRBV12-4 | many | TGTGCCAGCAGTAGGGGACAGGGGGACAATGAGCAGTTCTTC | CASSRGQGDNEQFF
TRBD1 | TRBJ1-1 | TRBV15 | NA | TGTGCCACCAGCCCTCAGGGGGCTAGCACTGAAGCTTTCTTT | CATSPQGASTEAFF
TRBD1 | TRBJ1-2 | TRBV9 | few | TGTACCAGCAGCCCCATCGGACAGGGAGGGAAAGGCTACACCTTC | CTSSPIGQGGKGYTF
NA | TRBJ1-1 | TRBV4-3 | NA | TGCGCCAGCAGGCCAGCGAGAAACACTGAAGCTTTCTTT | CASRPARNTEAFF
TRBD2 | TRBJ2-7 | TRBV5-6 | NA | TGTGCCAGCAGCCGGGAGGACCGACCATACGAGCAGTACTTC | CASSREDRPYEQYF
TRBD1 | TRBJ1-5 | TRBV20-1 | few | TGCAGTGCTACATTCGGGATTCTCGGGACAGGGGGCTCTCAGCCCCAGCATTTT | CSATFGILGTGGSQPQHF
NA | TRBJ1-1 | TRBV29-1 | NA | TGCAGCGTTGTATGGGGGTCATTCACTGAAGCTTTCTTT | CSVVWGSFTEAFF
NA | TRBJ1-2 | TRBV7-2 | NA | TGTGTCAGCAGCGTTGACAGCGGAGCTAACTATGGCTACACCTTC | CVSSVDSGANYGYTF
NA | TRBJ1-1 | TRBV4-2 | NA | TGTGCCAGCAGCCAAGTCGGAGGGGGGCCAGGCACTGAAGCTTTCTTT | CASSQVGGGPGTEAFF
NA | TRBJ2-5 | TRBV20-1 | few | TGCAGTGCGCGACCGGCAGAAAAATACCAAGAGACCCAGTACTTC | CSARPAEKYQETQYF
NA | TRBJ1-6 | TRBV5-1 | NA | TGCGCCAGCAGCTTGAATCCGGGGGACAATTCACCCCTCCACTTT | CASSLNPGDNSPLHF
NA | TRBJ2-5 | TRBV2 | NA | TGTGCCAGCAGTGAAGCGGGAGACAGGACTTACAATGAGCAGTACTTC | CASSEAGDRTYNEQYF
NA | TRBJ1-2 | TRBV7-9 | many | TGTGCCAGTACGAGTGGGGGCAGTGGAGAATCATATGGCTACACCTTC | CASTSGGSGESYGYTF
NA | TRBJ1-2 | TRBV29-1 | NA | TGCAGCGTGGCCGGGGGAGGGGGCTACACCTTC | CSVAGGGGYTF
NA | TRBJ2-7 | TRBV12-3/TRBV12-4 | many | TGTGCCAGCAGTCCTACAGGGACCACCTACGAGCAGTACTTC | CASSPTGTTYEQYF
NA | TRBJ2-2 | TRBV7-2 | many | TGTGCCAGCAGTTTGGAGTTAGGGGAGCTGTTTTTT | CASSLELGELFF
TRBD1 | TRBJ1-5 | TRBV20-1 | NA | TGCAGTGCACCGGGACAGGGGGCTTTCGTGGGCAATCAGCCCCAGCATTTT | CSAPGQGAFVGNQPQHF
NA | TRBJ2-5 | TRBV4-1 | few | TGCGCCAGCAGCCACAGACCGGGGCGCGAGACCCAGTACTTC | CASSHRPGRETQYF
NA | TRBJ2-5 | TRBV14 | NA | TGTGCCAGCAGCACGGCCGGGACGCAAGAGACCCAGTACTTC | CASSTAGTQETQYF
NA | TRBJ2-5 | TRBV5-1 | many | TGCGCCAGCAGCTTGAATGCGGACAGCCAAGAGACCCAGTACTTC | CASSLNADSQETQYF
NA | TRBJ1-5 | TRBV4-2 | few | TGTGCCAGCAGCCAAGTGGATAGCAATCAGCCCCAGCATTTT | CASSQVDSNQPQHF
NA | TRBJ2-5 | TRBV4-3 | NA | TGCGCCAGCAGCCAAGATGTTTCGGTAACGGCCCGGGGTCCCGATGAGCAGTACTTC | CASSQDVSVTARGPDEQYF
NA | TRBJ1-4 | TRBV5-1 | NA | TGCGCCAGCAGCAGAACAGGGATGGCTAATGAAAAACTGTTTTTT | CASSRTGMANEKLFF
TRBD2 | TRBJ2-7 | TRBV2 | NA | TGTGCCAGCAGTGAAGGGCTAGCGGGTCCCTGGTACTTC | CASSEGLAGPWYF
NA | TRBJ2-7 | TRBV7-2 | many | TGTGCCAGCAGCTTAAACAGCGATGCGGCTGCGACCTACGAGCAGTACTTC | CASSLNSDAAATYEQYF
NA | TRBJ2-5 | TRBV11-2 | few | TGTGCCAGCAGCTTGGGGGCTATCCAAGAGACCCAGTACTTC | CASSLGAIQETQYF
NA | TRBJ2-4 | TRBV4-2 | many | TGTGCCAGCAGCCAAGATCTTGGTAACATTCAGTACTTC | CASSQDLGNIQYF
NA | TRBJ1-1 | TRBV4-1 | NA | TGCGCCAGCAGCCAAGACCCAGTTATGAACACTGAAGCTTTCTTT | CASSQDPVMNTEAFF
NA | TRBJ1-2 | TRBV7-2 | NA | TGTGCCAGCAGTTCCCGGACGGACCGCGGGGGCTACACCTTC | CASSSRTDRGGYTF
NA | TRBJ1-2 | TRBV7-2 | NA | TGTGCCAGCAGCACAGGAGGGGAGGGATCTAACTATGGCTACACCTTC | CASSTGGEGSNYGYTF
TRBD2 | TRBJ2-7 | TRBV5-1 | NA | TGCGCCAGCAGCCGGACTAGCGGGGGTTTCGATGAGCAGTACTTC | CASSRTSGGFDEQYF
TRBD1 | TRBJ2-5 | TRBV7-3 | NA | TGTGCCAGCAGCCTCCTGGGACAGGGAACGGATGATCAGTACTTC | CASSLLGQGTDDQYF
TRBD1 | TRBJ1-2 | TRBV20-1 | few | TGCAGTGCTAGCCGGGACAGCTACCCTAACTATGGCTACACCTTC | CSASRDSYPNYGYTF
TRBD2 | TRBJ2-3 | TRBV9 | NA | TGTGCCAGCAGCGTATCCAGGGCGGGGGGAACTCAAGACACAGATACGCAGTATTTT | CASSVSRAGGTQDTDTQYF
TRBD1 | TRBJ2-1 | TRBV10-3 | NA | TGTGCCATCCACGGGACAGGGGACTACAATGAGCAGTTCTTC | CAIHGTGDYNEQFF
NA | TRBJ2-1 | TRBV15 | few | TGTGCCACCAGCAGAGATGTGGGGGGGCGCCTCAACTACAATGAGCAGTTCTTC | CATSRDVGGRLNYNEQFF
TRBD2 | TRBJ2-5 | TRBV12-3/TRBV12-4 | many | TGTGCCAGCAGTCCCGGACTAGGGAAGACCCAGTACTTC | CASSPGLGKTQYF
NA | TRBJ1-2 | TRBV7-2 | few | TGTGCCAGCAGCCGAGAAAAGAACTATGGCTACACCTTC | CASSREKNYGYTF
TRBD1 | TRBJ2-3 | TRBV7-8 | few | TGTGCCAGCAGCTTAGAGGGGGCAGGCAGATTGACGCAGTATTTT | CASSLEGAGRLTQYF
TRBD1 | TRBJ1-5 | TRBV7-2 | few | TGTGCCAGCAGCACCTCGACAGGGGAGGGAAATCAGCCCCAGCATTTT | CASSTSTGEGNQPQHF
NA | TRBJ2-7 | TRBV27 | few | TGTGCCAGCAGCCGGAGGGGCGGCAGCAATGAGCAGTACTTC | CASSRRGGSNEQYF
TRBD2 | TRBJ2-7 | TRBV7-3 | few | TGTGCCAGCAGCCGACTAGCTATCTTCGGTGAGCAGTACTTC | CASSRLAIFGEQYF
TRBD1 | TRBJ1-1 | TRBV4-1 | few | TGCGCCAGCAGCCCTTATGACAGGGGGTGGAACACTGAAGCTTTCTTT | CASSPYDRGWNTEAFF
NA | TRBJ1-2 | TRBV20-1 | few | TGCAGTGCTAGAGGGCGGGCGATGACAGGTGGCTACACCTTC | CSARGRAMTGGYTF
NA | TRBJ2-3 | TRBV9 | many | TGTGCCAGCAGCGTAGTTGGCAGCACAGATACGCAGTATTTT | CASSVVGSTDTQYF
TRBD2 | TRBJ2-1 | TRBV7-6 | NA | TGTGCCAGCAGCTTAGTTTACGGCGGGGGGGCCCATGAGCAGTTCTTC | CASSLVYGGGAHEQFF
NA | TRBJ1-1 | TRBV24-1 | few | TGTGCCACGCAATCGTCTACGGGAGAAGAAGCTTTCTTT | CATQSSTGEEAFF
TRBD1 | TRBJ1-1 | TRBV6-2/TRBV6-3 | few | TGTGCCAGCAACGACAGGGATCAACACACTGAAGCTTTCTTT | CASNDRDQHTEAFF
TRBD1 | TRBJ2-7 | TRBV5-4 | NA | TGTGCCAGCACCCCGGAGGGGACAGGGGTCAATGAGCAGTACTTC | CASTPEGTGVNEQYF
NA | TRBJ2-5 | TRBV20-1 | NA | TGCAGTGCTAGGGGCGCGGTCGCCCGACTGGAGACCCAGTACTTC | CSARGAVARLETQYF
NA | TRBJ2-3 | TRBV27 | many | TGTGCCAGCAGTTTAAAGGGCCGGGGGACAGATACGCAGTATTTT | CASSLKGRGTDTQYF
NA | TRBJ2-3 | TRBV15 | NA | TGTGCCACCAGCAGAGGGACTAACCTTAACACAGATACGCAGTATTTT | CATSRGTNLNTDTQYF
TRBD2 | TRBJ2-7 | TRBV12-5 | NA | TGTGCTAGTGTTTTGGTACGGGAGGGGCAGTACTTC | CASVLVREGQYF